A selection of T cell receptor beta chains follows, all from one sample in a study of T cell responses to AZD1222 COVID-19 vaccine. Profiling relied on immunoSEQ multiplex PCR, and the TCRdb table lists in-frame clones only, not all of them. The repertoire includes fewer than 110,000 clones, 90% of them detected once, and 4% to 6% sits in the top ten. The sample consisted of peripheral blood, taken on day 0 of AZD1222 vaccination. These receptor sequences come from an adult in good health. CDR3s include the opening cysteine and the closing phenylalanine or tryptophan. D genes are given only for firm matches. The listing skips clone size in some rows; elsewhere it reads once, few, many or a size class.

v_gene,d_gene,abundance,j_gene,CDR3nt,CDR3aa
TRBV28,TRBD1,once,TRBJ1-6,TGTGCCACCACGACCGGACAGGGTTTCTCACCCCTCCACTTT,CATTTGQGFSPLHF
TRBV12-3/TRBV12-4,NA,few,TRBJ1-2,TGTGCCAGCAGCAGCAGGGTTGGCGGCTACACCTTC,CASSSRVGGYTF
TRBV15,NA,NA,TRBJ1-4,TGTGCCACCAGCCGACGCAAGAGGACGGCTCTTAATGAAAAACTGTTTTTT,CATSRRKRTALNEKLFF
TRBV7-8,TRBD2,once,TRBJ2-2,TGTGCCAGCAGCTTATGGGGGGGCACCGGGGAGCTGTTTTTT,CASSLWGGTGELFF
TRBV11-2,NA,NA,TRBJ1-5,TGTGCCAGCAGCTTGCATCTAGATCAGCCCCAGCATTTT,CASSLHLDQPQHF
TRBV3-1/TRBV3-2,NA,once,TRBJ1-2,TGTGCCAGCAGCCAGGGCACCCGCTATGGCTACACCTTC,CASSQGTRYGYTF
TRBV6-4,NA,NA,TRBJ2-7,TGTGCCAGCAGTGACCGGGACAAGAACTCCTACGAGCAGTACTTC,CASSDRDKNSYEQYF
TRBV5-5,NA,NA,TRBJ1-1,TGTGCCAGCAGCTTGGGGCCGTTAATAATGAACACTGAAGCTTTCTTT,CASSLGPLIMNTEAFF
TRBV6-5,NA,once,TRBJ1-5,TGTGCCAGCAGCGAGGGCCCCCCCTGGCCCCAGCATTTT,CASSEGPPWPQHF
TRBV2,NA,once,TRBJ1-5,TGTGCCAGCCGCAGCATGGCCCGTCAGCCCCAGCATTTT,CASRSMARQPQHF
TRBV3-1/TRBV3-2,NA,NA,TRBJ2-7,TGTGCCAGCAGCCTGCTAGCCTACGAGCAGTACTTC,CASSLLAYEQYF
TRBV6-5,TRBD1,NA,TRBJ1-5,TGTGCCAGCAGACCGGACAGGGAGAACCAGCCCCAGCATTTT,CASRPDRENQPQHF
TRBV6-5,NA,NA,TRBJ1-1,TGTGCCAGCAGTTCCTGGGATTTGAACACTGAAGCTTTCTTT,CASSSWDLNTEAFF
TRBV25-1,NA,NA,TRBJ1-6,TGTGCCAGCAGTGAATGGGTTGAGGATTCACCCCTCCACTTT,CASSEWVEDSPLHF
TRBV27,TRBD2,NA,TRBJ2-7,TGTGCCAGCAGCTTCGGGATGGGGGGGGACGAGCAGTACTTC,CASSFGMGGDEQYF
TRBV11-2,TRBD1,NA,TRBJ2-7,TGTGCCAGCAGTACCACCGGGACAGGGGAGCAGTACTTC,CASSTTGTGEQYF
TRBV2,TRBD1,NA,TRBJ1-4,TGTGCCAGCAGCCTCACCCCGGGACAGAGATTGAAACTGTTTTTT,CASSLTPGQRLKLFF
TRBV29-1,NA,NA,TRBJ1-1,TGCAGCGTTGAAGATGAGGCAGGGCACACTGAAGCTTTCTTT,CSVEDEAGHTEAFF
TRBV20-1,NA,NA,TRBJ1-2,TGCAGGGGCCGGGTGATCTATGGCTACACCTTC,CRGRVIYGYTF
TRBV24-1,NA,NA,TRBJ1-2,TGTGCCACCAGTGCCAGGACAGCCAACTATGGCTACACCTTC,CATSARTANYGYTF
TRBV6-5,TRBD1,NA,TRBJ1-2,TGTGCCAGCAGCGGACAGGGGGCCGTCTATGGCTACACCTTC,CASSGQGAVYGYTF
TRBV29-1,NA,NA,TRBJ1-1,TGCAGCGTTTCCCTGGGGAACACTGAAGCTTTCTTT,CSVSLGNTEAFF
TRBV7-9,TRBD1,NA,TRBJ1-1,TGTGCCATCCACAGGGGGGAAATGAACACTGAAGCTTTCTTT,CAIHRGEMNTEAFF
TRBV28,NA,few,TRBJ1-2,TGTGCCAGCAGGGACGGCCTCTATGGCTACACCTTC,CASRDGLYGYTF
TRBV7-9,NA,NA,TRBJ1-1,TGTGCCAGCGGGGGAGGGAGCACTGAAGCTTTCTTT,CASGGGSTEAFF
TRBV18,NA,NA,TRBJ1-2,TGTGCCAGCTCACCATTATATAACTATGGCTACACCTTC,CASSPLYNYGYTF
TRBV30,TRBD1,NA,TRBJ1-5,TGTGCCTGGAAGGGGGCGGGCAATCAGCCCCAGCATTTT,CAWKGAGNQPQHF
TRBV29-1,NA,NA,TRBJ2-1,TGCAGCGTTGTGAGGCCGGGCTCCTACAATGAGCAGTTCTTC,CSVVRPGSYNEQFF
TRBV27,NA,NA,TRBJ2-1,TGTGCCAGCAGTTTAGTAGCGACGACCTACAATGAGCAGTTCTTC,CASSLVATTYNEQFF
TRBV5-1,NA,NA,TRBJ2-2,TGCGCCAGCAGCTTGGTCGCGGGGATTAACGGGGAGCTGTTTTTT,CASSLVAGINGELFF
TRBV11-2,NA,NA,TRBJ1-1,TGTGCCAGCAGCTTAGTGGCCGGAGACACTGAAGCTTTCTTT,CASSLVAGDTEAFF
TRBV2,NA,once,TRBJ2-3,TGTGCCAGCAGCCTTCAGCCAGATACGCAGTATTTT,CASSLQPDTQYF
TRBV12-3/TRBV12-4,NA,NA,TRBJ2-7,TGTGCCAGCAGACGGACCGAGAACTACGAGCAGTACTTC,CASRRTENYEQYF
TRBV19,NA,NA,TRBJ1-4,TGTGCCAGTAGTAAGGACAAACCCGCAACTAATGAAAAACTGTTTTTT,CASSKDKPATNEKLFF
TRBV2,TRBD1,NA,TRBJ2-2,TGTGCCAGCAGTGAATCCCGGACAGGGGGTATTCCCAACACCGGGGAGCTGTTTTTT,CASSESRTGGIPNTGELFF
TRBV30,TRBD1,NA,TRBJ1-1,TGTGCCTGGAACAACCAGGGGGGTTCCACTGAAGCTTTCTTT,CAWNNQGGSTEAFF
TRBV6-2/TRBV6-3,NA,NA,TRBJ2-3,TGTGCCAGCAGCCGCCCGGGGCAAAATACGCAGTATTTT,CASSRPGQNTQYF
TRBV27,TRBD1,NA,TRBJ1-6,TGTGCCAGCGCTACGAGGACAGGGGGGAATTCACCCCTCCACTTT,CASATRTGGNSPLHF
TRBV9,NA,NA,TRBJ2-7,TGTGCCAGCAGCCCCTCGAAGGGGGGGATTAAGATCTGTTTCTACGAGCAGTACTTC,CASSPSKGGIKICFYEQYF
TRBV12-3/TRBV12-4,TRBD1,NA,TRBJ1-1,TGTGCCAGCAGGGGACAGCTGAACACTGAAGCTTTCTTT,CASRGQLNTEAFF
TRBV7-9,TRBD2,NA,TRBJ2-2,TGTGCCAGCAGCCGCGGTTCCCTAGCGGGCGGGGAGCTGTTTTTT,CASSRGSLAGGELFF
TRBV10-3,NA,few,TRBJ1-5,TGTGCCATCAGGGACGAGCGAAATCAGCCCCAGCATTTT,CAIRDERNQPQHF